The clone carrying this T cell receptor (beta chain) was recorded many times. The antigen is unknown. The sample belongs to a study of shared clonotypes between healthy human individuals. Points from the study as a whole: Naive subsets generally exceeded memory subsets in estimated richness. Rarefaction demonstrated incomplete sorted-subset sequencing despite large depth. All-four-donor shared clonotypes had higher generation probabilities than non-shared clonotypes did.

All of the donors resided in Nashville, Tennessee, and each was a Caucasian adult. Clones were sequenced by immunoSEQ multiplex PCR, and TCRdb holds only the in-frame ones, with some missing. This sample carries about 1 million clones, about 77% of them seen once, and the ten largest clones take about 1.5%. The CDR3 consists of 14 residues. The germline V and J ends were trimmed by 8 bases and 1 base, with 17 bases remaining between them. Germline assignment: CDR1 SQVTM and CDR2 ANQGSEA. This receptor was identified in a young man in good health. V and J are TRBV29-1 and TRBJ1-1; the D gene is possibly TRBD1 (5 bases). The sequenced sample was memory CD4+ T cells sorted from blood. The subset denotes: CD45RA-negative fraction. CDR3 bases: TGCAGCTCAGAACGGGAGGGGCAGAACACTGAAGCTTTCTTT. This sequence encodes CSSEREGQNTEAFF.